This paragraph covers one T cell receptor beta chain sequence. This receptor's antigen is unknown. Base-call qualities are not available, and no considerably larger clone is one nucleotide away. Trimming at the junction amounts to 2 bases on V and 5 bases on J, and the germline ends lie 9 bases apart. The CDR3 measures 12 amino acids from cysteine to phenylalanine. This entry keeps only the CDR3 DNA: 36 bases, framed from base 1. Looking up the germline V gene (reference sequence) yields CDR1 GTSNPN and CDR2 SVGIG. The data were taken from a study of blood T cell repertoires in COVID-19 (dated by TCRdb to 2018 to 2020). Study-level background: Samples from collaborators originated in the United States, Italy and Spain and spanned both the acute and convalescent phases of COVID-19. The material from the prospective study consisted of cDNA or gDNA derived from T cells, B-cell-depleted T cells, or PBMCs. The dataset comprised deeply sampled blood TCRbeta repertoires from subjects exposed to, actively infected with, or recovered from COVID-19. The repertoires were made available in a free public database intended to serve as a resource for research on the immune response to SARS-CoV-2. The samples were drawn from two sources: the first 160 participants of the ongoing ImmuneRACE study, and fewer than 1,500 subjects contributed by 6 global collaborators. Sample metadata almost always included a de-identified subject ID, COVID-19 status, age in years and sex. Where available, HLA class I and class II types were obtained from metadata supplied by the sample provider rather than from assay-based typing. The study at large found these results: The amount of clinical and demographic metadata varied by source and participant and was provided uncurated.

The immunoSEQ Assay, a bias-controlled multiplex PCR, was used to amplify TCRbeta CDR3 regions from genomic DNA. In the paper's pipeline: Within the assay, amplification of reference gene primers was used to estimate how many nucleated cells each sample contained. To quantify the absolute abundance of each unique TCRbeta CDR3 rearrangement, sequence reads were collapsed and filtered. For each sample, productive Simpson clonality was calculated as the square root of Simpson's diversity index over productive rearrangements. Imported from immuneACCESS, the table was reduced by TCRdb to in-frame sequences with V and J called. These copies leave out some clones; in studies compared against another copy, an unresolved V gene accounts for under half, and the cause of the remainder is not known. Clone size and V and J calls were adopted from that table, with D and trimming inferred from the DNA. The table for this sample lists a few hundred thousand clones; under 95% of them were counted only once. The top ten hold around 18% of the sample.

Participants in the prospective study were enrolled through a virtual design, were aged about 18 to 100 years, and lived in about two dozen United States geographic areas. Cohort assignment in the prospective study relied on participant-reported clinical history from a screening survey and a study questionnaire. Recovered participants in ImmuneRACE Cohort 3 were defined by two consecutive negative NP/OP PCR tests, clearance by a healthcare professional, or resolution of symptoms. Mobile phlebotomists in the prospective study collected whole blood, serum and a nasopharyngeal or oropharyngeal swab from every participant. Participants in the prospective study had the option to provide additional blood draws and questionnaires over an approximately 2-month period. Prospective study blood samples were shipped either frozen or at room temperature before DNA extraction.

Sequenced material: PBMCs or T cells enriched from blood (not recorded which). In this chain, TRBV30 is recombined with TRBJ1-2, and the D gene may be TRBD1, 5 bases matching. This clonotype originated in a woman aged 30 to 39 who had recovered from COVID-19. The CDR3 region has the sequence CAWSRDSYGYTF. The DNA sequence is TGTGCCTGGAGTCGAGACAGTTATGGCTACACCTTC.